Detailed here is one T cell receptor (beta chain). Its antigen remains unidentified. This specimen belongs to a study of T cells expressing NK-cell markers (dated by TCRdb to 2020 to 2021). Context from the whole study: TCR beta-chain repertoires were profiled in sorted CD3+CD56+NKG2C+, CD3+CD56+NKG2C- and CD3+CD56-NKG2C+ T-cell subsets from several donors. The study sequenced eight donors, all healthy volunteers chosen at random: three men and five women. Illumina HiSeq 2000/2500, MiSeq or NextSeq was used to sequence libraries as 2 x 150 bp reads. Among the eight sequenced donors, seven were HCMV-seropositive and one was HCMV-seronegative. The paper as a whole reports these results and caveats: Those dominant clonotypes were again the most abundant among CD3+CD56-NKG2C+ cells in a handful of donors, at about 25-60.1%. Whether the expanded NKG2C-expressing T cell clones were specific for HCMV antigens remained unclear. In roughly 6 donors, the dominant CD3+CD56+NKG2C+ clonotypes ranked among the top 10 CD8+ clonotypes, making up roughly 1.0-7.0% of CD8+ T cells.

From the germline V gene, CDR1 is SGHAT and CDR2 is FQNNGV. The CDR3 numbers 14 residues from cysteine through phenylalanine. No DNA is listed. Sequencing took place on an Illumina HiSeq 2000. TCR beta cDNA libraries were prepared using 5'RACE template switching, which introduced a universal primer site and unique molecular identifiers. Synthesis of cDNA was primed from the TCR beta constant segment and was followed by two consecutive PCR amplification steps. Under the source paper's analysis protocol: Reads were demultiplexed and grouped by UMI with MIGEC, and clonotypes were assembled and quantified with MiTCR. Only TCR cDNA sequences supported by at least two reads were kept to exclude erroneous sequences. The tcR package was used for downstream repertoire analysis, and clonotypes were matched across fractions by CDR3 nucleotide sequence plus V segment. Antigen specificity was annotated against VDJdb with VDJmatch, allowing one amino acid substitution in CDR3. TCRdb reanalyzed the reads, keeping one entry per CDR3 protein sequence and omitting DNA. The V and J calls follow TCRdb's processing rather than the paper's. The data table for this sample lists roughly 180,000 distinct CDR3 sequences. The ten top clones hold roughly 20% of the sample.

A commercial ELISA kit detecting HCMV-specific IgG in serum was used to determine HCMV serostatus. Peripheral blood mononuclear cells were isolated from blood by Ficoll density gradient centrifugation. This TCR was recovered from a woman between 18 and 69 years old in good health. The sequence links TRBV11-2 to TRBJ1-5; TCRdb's D gene call, TRBD1, goes unchecked for lack of DNA. The source material was blood T cells: a sorted CD56 or NKG2C T cell subset, CD4+ or CD8+ T cells, or bulk PBMC T cells (not recorded which). The CDR3 protein sequence reads: CASSLDRGNQPQHF.